This entry lists 24 T cell receptor beta chains sequenced from one sample in a study of blood T cell repertoires in COVID-19. The data were produced by immunoSEQ multiplex PCR, yet TCRdb's version contains in-frame clones alone and is incomplete. The data show tens of thousands of clones, approximately 80% seen once. Sequenced: peripheral blood. These receptors all stem from a man in his sixties with acute or convalescent COVID-19.

This chain joins TRBV29-1 and TRBJ1-3; D might be TRBD1 (6 bases). Trimming shortened V by 6 bases and J by 0 bases, and 12 bases separated the two germline ends. From germline, CDR1 is SQVTM and CDR2 ANQGSEA. The CDR3 has 14 residues. Written as DNA, the CDR3 is TGCAGCGTGAGGGGGTATAACTCTGGAAACACCATATATTTT. It specifies CSVRGYNSGNTIYF.

The J gene is TRBJ1-5, the V gene TRBV6-5; 7 bases map to TRBD1. The CDR3 sequence is 15 residues long. CDR1 is MNHEY and CDR2 is SVGAGI in the germline V gene. J lost 2 bases, V lost 7 bases, and 8 bases had no gene match. DNA for the CDR3: TGTGCCAGCAATACCCACAGGGGAGGCAATCAGCCCCAGCATTTT. This translates into CASNTHRGGNQPQHF.

The J gene is TRBJ2-2, the V gene TRBV7-9; no definite D call. Per germline, CDR1 SEHNR and CDR2 FQNEAQ (reference sequence). The CDR3 runs to 14 residues. The V end was cut by 3 bases, the J end by 2 bases, with 7 bases between. The CDR3 loop reads CASSFYSNTGELFF. The CDR3 nucleotides are TGTGCCAGCAGCTTCTACAGCAACACCGGGGAGCTGTTTTTT. The variable domain in full, completed from reference TRBV7-9 and TRBJ2-2, reads DTGVSQNPRHKITKRGQNVTFRCDPISEHNRLYWYRQTLGQGPEFLTYFQNEAQLEKSRLLSDRFSAERPKGSFSTLEIQRTEQGDSAMYLCASSFYSNTGELFFGEGSRLTVL.

This clone appeared a single time. J is TRBJ1-5 and V is TRBV7-9, with D hard to call. CDR1 is SEHNR and CDR2 is FQNEAQ in the germline V gene (reference sequence). V was clipped by 5 bases and J by 7 bases, with 15 bases between them. CDR3 length: 14 residues. The chain's CDR3 is CASSPGGVGQPQHF. The CDR3 DNA reads TGTGCCAGCAGCCCAGGCGGGGTTGGACAGCCCCAGCATTTT.

J is TRBJ1-1 and V is TRBV18; 7 bases agree with TRBD1. CDR1 is KGHSH, CDR2 LQKENI, per germline. The CDR3 loop spans 15 amino acids. Trimming took 0 bases from V and 4 from J; bases not matched to a gene: 5. In nucleotides, the CDR3 is TGTGCCAGCTCACCACCGCTGGCAGGGGGCACTGAAGCTTTCTTT. It is translated as CASSPPLAGGTEAFF.

This sequence joins TRBV18 and TRBJ2-5, with D maybe TRBD1 (7 bases). The CDR3 spans 13 residues. Trimming pared 6 bases from V and 2 bases from J, leaving 10 bases between. CDR1 and CDR2 (germline): KGHSH, LQKENI. CDR3 nucleotides: TGTGCCAGCTCCCCAGGGGGGCAAGAGACCCAGTACTTC. Residues: CASSPGGQETQYF.

The chain links TRBV7-8 to TRBJ2-7; 9 bases are a match to TRBD1. The CDR3 sequence is 13 residues long. Germline V gene lookup returns CDR1 SGHVS and CDR2 FQNEAQ. V lost 5 bases to trimming and J lost 4 bases; unmatched junction nucleotides: 3. The CDR3 loop is CASSLTGGYEQYF. CDR3 sequence (DNA): TGTGCCAGCAGCCTGACAGGGGGATACGAGCAGTACTTC.

The CDR3 loop is CASSVVESNTGELFF. CDR3 DNA sequence: TGTGCCAGCAGTGTTGTGGAGAGTAACACCGGGGAGCTGTTTTTT. The V call is TRBV2, the J call TRBJ2-2; no definite D call. Germline V gene sequence: CDR1 SNHLY, CDR2 FYNNEI. V was clipped by 4 bases and J by 2 bases, with 11 bases between them. This CDR3 region has 15 residues. Variable domain in full (rest from reference TRBV2 and TRBJ2-2): EPEVTQTPSHQVTQMGQEVILRCVPISNHLYFYWYRQILGQKVEFLVSFYNNEISEKSEIFDDQFSVERPDGSNFTLKIRSTKLEDSAMYFCASSVVESNTGELFFGEGSRLTVL.

The rearrangement links TRBV9 to TRBJ1-1; D unresolved. V lost 4 bases to trimming and J lost 3 bases, with 7 bases between them. CDR3 length: 12 amino acids. The germline gives CDR1 SGDLS, CDR2 YYNGEE. As DNA, the CDR3 is TGTGCCAGCAGCCCTCTTGACACTGAAGCTTTCTTT. It specifies CASSPLDTEAFF.

The sample holds one count of this clone. The J gene is TRBJ1-1, the V gene TRBV28; no reliable D call. Germline CDR1 is MDHEN and CDR2 is SYDVKM. V lost 1 base, J lost 8 bases, and 8 bases lay in between. The CDR3 is 12 amino acids. The CDR3 DNA follows: TGTGCCAGCAGTTTATTGGTTGAGGAAGCTTTCTTT. Protein: CASSLLVEEAFF.

This chain joins TRBV6-2 or TRBV6-3 and TRBJ1-2, with D unclear. Germline CDR1 and CDR2: MNHEY and SVGEGT. V lost 6 bases, J lost 0 bases, and 8 bases lay in between. This CDR3 has 13 residues. The CDR3 is CASSNTANYGYTF. The CDR3 nucleotides are TGTGCCAGCAGCAACACAGCTAACTATGGCTACACCTTC.

J is TRBJ1-6 and V is TRBV11-2; weak D call: TRBD1 (5 bases). Germline V CDR1 and CDR2: SGHAT, FQNNGV. The CDR3 has 16 amino acids. V was clipped by 5 bases and J by 0 bases, with 11 bases between them. CDR3 coding DNA: TGTGCCAGCAGCCGTGACAGTCGCTCCTATAATTCACCCCTCCACTTT. Translating gives CASSRDSRSYNSPLHF.

The CDR3 bases are TGTGCCAGCAGCTCCCGGACAGGGCGGGCTGAAGCTTTCTTT. Translation gives CASSSRTGRAEAFF. The chain couples TRBV5-5 to TRBJ1-1; 8 bases map to TRBD1. V lost 3 bases, J lost 6 bases, and 7 bases stayed unmatched. The CDR3 extends over 14 amino acids. Per germline, CDR1 SGHKS and CDR2 YYEKEE (reference sequence).

This rearrangement joins TRBV7-2 to TRBJ2-2; weak D call: TRBD2 (6 bases). Germline lookup yields CDR1 SGHTA and CDR2 FQGNSA. The CDR3 spans 18 residues. Between the trimmed V and J ends, which lost 5 bases and 1 base, there was a span of 20 bases. CDR3 amino acids: CASSPRLLARRNTGELFF. In DNA, the CDR3 is TGTGCCAGCAGCCCACGTCTACTAGCACGCAGGAACACCGGGGAGCTGTTTTTT.

The V and J genes are TRBV7-2 and TRBJ2-1; a possible D gene is TRBD1 (6 bases). Germline V CDR1 and CDR2: SGHTA, FQGNSA. The CDR3 is made up of 17 amino acids. V gave up 5 bases and J gave up 6 bases, with 23 bases separating them. This CDR3 is CASSPWSVTGGSNEQFF. The CDR3 DNA reads TGTGCCAGCAGCCCATGGTCGGTGACAGGTGGTAGCAATGAGCAGTTCTTC.

The CDR3 sequence is CASAPRGEVVTPFNYEQYV. CDR3 in DNA: TGTGCCAGCGCTCCCCGGGGAGAGGTCGTCACCCCTTTTAACTACGAGCAGTACGTC. The J gene is TRBJ2-7, the V gene TRBV27; perhaps TRBD2 as D (5 bases). Trimming shortened V by 8 bases and J by 3 bases, and 32 bases separated the two germline ends. Germline lookup yields CDR1 MNHEY and CDR2 SMNVEV (reference sequence). The CDR3 length is 19 residues.

There are a few counts of this clone. The chain links TRBV5-6 to TRBJ2-7; a possible D gene is TRBD2 (6 bases). This CDR3 comprises 16 residues. Germline CDR1 reads SGHDT; CDR2 reads YYEEEE. V dropped 2 bases and J dropped 0 bases, with 15 bases sitting between them. In nucleotides, the CDR3 is TGTGCCAGCAGCTTACTAGCAGGGTTGGACTCCTACGAGCAGTACGTC. Translating it yields CASSLLAGLDSYEQYV.

The chain couples TRBV29-1 to TRBJ2-1; 14 bases are shared with TRBD2. This CDR3 has 15 residues. Germline V gives CDR1 SQVTM, CDR2 ANQGSEA. V dropped 4 bases and J dropped 4; count of bases not matched to a gene: 3. CDR3 in DNA: TGCAGCGTTGCCCGGACTAGCGGGGGGTACAATGAGCAGTTCTTC. Protein sequence: CSVARTSGGYNEQFF.

J is TRBJ2-1 and V is TRBV5-8, with 9 bases matching TRBD1. Per the germline V gene, CDR1 is SGHTS and CDR2 is YDEGEE. V shed 3 bases, J shed 7 bases, and the junction held 8 bases outside the gene matches. The CDR3 runs 15 residues. This CDR3 is CASSSTGTGINEQFF. The CDR3 DNA follows: TGTGCCAGCAGCTCGACCGGGACAGGGATTAATGAGCAGTTCTTC.

The gene calls are TRBV6-2 or TRBV6-3 and TRBJ2-1; 7 nucleotides align to TRBD1. Trimming removed 5 bases from V and 0 bases from J; junction bases left unmatched: 7. The CDR3 totals 16 residues. CDR1 MNHEY and CDR2 SVGEGT come from the germline V gene. The CDR3 DNA sequence: TGTGCCAGCAGTCTAAGACAGGGTAGCTCCTACAATGAGCAGTTCTTC. Translation gives CASSLRQGSSYNEQFF.

V is TRBV15 and J is TRBJ2-7; possibly TRBD1 for D (5 bases). The CDR3 contains 14 residues. Germline CDR1 LNHNV, CDR2 YYDKDF (reference sequence). Trimming removed 0 bases at V and 4 bases at J, with 10 bases between. The CDR3 loop reads CATSRDTGSYEQYF. In nucleotides, the CDR3 is TGTGCCACCAGCAGAGATACAGGATCGTACGAGCAGTACTTC.

This clone has more than one count but fewer than ten. The chain links TRBV13 to TRBJ1-6; D is unresolved. The CDR3 is made up of 12 amino acids. V was trimmed by 5 bases and J by 12 bases, leaving 11 bases between them. Germline CDR1 is PRHDT and CDR2 is FYEKMQ (reference sequence). The CDR3 nucleotides read TGTGCCAGCAGCGTCGGTCGTCGACCCCTCCACTTT. It translates to CASSVGRRPLHF.

The chain links TRBV4-1 to TRBJ2-2, with a possible D match to TRBD2 (6 bases). The V end lost 1 base, the J end lost 1 base, and 10 bases lay between the germline ends. This CDR3 comprises 16 residues. Germline values: CDR1 MGHRA, CDR2 YSYEKL. The CDR3 DNA reads as TGCGCCAGCAGCCAAGCGGGGGTGATGAACACCGGGGAGCTGTTTTTT. It specifies CASSQAGVMNTGELFF.

V and J are TRBV4-1 and TRBJ1-1; 7 bases map to TRBD1. The V segment lost 2 bases and the J segment 8 bases; nucleotides outside the gene matches: 11. Germline loops: CDR1 MGHRA, CDR2 YSYEKL. The CDR3 contains 15 residues. The CDR3 bases are TGCGCCAGCAGCCAAATCACGTCCCGGGACAGAGAAGCTTTCTTT. Protein: CASSQITSRDREAFF.